This entry is about one T cell receptor (beta chain). TCRdb keeps only in-frame clones here, not all; method: immunoSEQ multiplex PCR. The sample yields about 47,000 clones, around 90% seen once. CDR1 and CDR2 (germline): SGHRS, YFSETQ. This CDR3 has 14 residues. Between the trimmed V and J ends, which lost 0 bases and 5 bases, there was a span of 11 bases. The data originate from a study of T cell changes during pregnancy in multiple sclerosis. The chain joins TRBV5-1 to TRBJ2-5; D may be TRBD2 (5 bases). The material sequenced was peripheral blood, taken in the first trimester of pregnancy. The source is a female donor with multiple sclerosis, enrolled in a pregnancy study. Here the CDR3 DNA reads TGCGCCAGCAGCTTGGGGGTACGAGGGGAGACCCAGTACTTC. It codes for CASSLGVRGETQYF.